These 18 T cell receptor beta chains were sequenced from one sample in a study of post-analysis software for immune sequencing data. Study-wide results and caveats: Elevated frequency relative to controls characterized several TRBV segments in patients, TRBV5-6, TRBV5-1 and TRBV20-1 among them.

Their target antigens are unknown. TCR beta cDNA libraries included unique molecular identifiers. TCRdb called the PCR reads again in MiXCR, with one record for every CDR3 protein. The sample lists approximately 770,000 distinct CDR3 sequences; under 60% were seen once. The sequenced sample consisted of blood. The receptors derive from a girl between 5 and 17 years old with multiple sclerosis.

This chain joins TRBV3-1 and TRBJ2-5; a weak D match, TRBD1 (6 bases). Germline V gene sequence: CDR1 LGHDT, CDR2 YNNKEL (reference sequence). V lost 2 bases, J lost 2 bases, and 15 bases lay in between. This CDR3 has 16 amino acids. This CDR3 reads CASSQRLRTAQETQYF. The CDR3 coding sequence is TGTGCCAGCAGCCAACGCCTTAGGACAGCTCAAGAGACCCAGTACTTC.

This clonotype has a handful of counts. The chain has TRBV7-2 and TRBJ2-7, with TRBD1 identical over 9 bases. The CDR3 spans 15 residues. Germline-derived CDR1 and CDR2 are SGHTA and FQGNSA. The J segment lost 6 bases and the V segment lost 4 bases, leaving 10 bases of the junction unmatched. DNA for the CDR3: TGTGCCAGCAGCTCCGGGACAGGGTTGTTCCGCGAGCAGTACTTC. Its protein is CASSSGTGLFREQYF. The full variable domain, with the rest looked up from reference TRBV7-2 and TRBJ2-7, is GAGVSQSPSNKVTEKGKDVELRCDPISGHTALYWYRQSLGQGLEFLIYFQGNSAPDKSGLPSDRFSAERTGGSVSTLTIQRTQQEDSAVYLCASSSGTGLFREQYFGPGTRLTVT.

This chain uses TRBV7-6 with TRBJ2-5; 10 nucleotides align to TRBD2. Germline V gene data show CDR1 as SGHVS and CDR2 as FNYEAQ. J gave up 3 bases and V 1 base, and 5 bases lay outside the gene matches. The CDR3 is made up of 16 amino acids. CDR3 sequence reads: CASSLGSGRAEETQYF. In nucleotides, the CDR3 is TGTGCCAGCAGCTTAGGAAGCGGGAGGGCCGAAGAGACCCAGTACTTC.

For the CDR3, the DNA is TGTGCCAGCAGTTACGAGAAGGGGAATGTTAATCAGCCCCAGCATTTT. As protein: CASSYEKGNVNQPQHF. The J gene is TRBJ1-5, the V gene TRBV6-6, with a possible D match to TRBD1 (5 bases). Germline V gene sequence: CDR1 MNHNY, CDR2 SVGAGI (reference sequence). CDR3 length equals 16 residues. Between the trimmed V and J ends, which lost 2 bases and 4 bases, there was a span of 15 bases.

The chain is built from TRBV12-3 or TRBV12-4 and TRBJ1-5; possible D gene TRBD1, 5 bases. V lost 4 bases, J lost 10 bases, and 20 bases lay in between. The CDR3 totals 15 residues. CDR3 nucleotide sequence: TGTGCCAGCAGTTCCAGACCGGCCCGGGGCAAACCCCAGCATTTT. It codes for CASSSRPARGKPQHF.

J is TRBJ2-5 and V is TRBV4-3, with a weak D call TRBD2 (6 bases). Germline V lookup: CDR1 LGHNA, CDR2 YSLEER. V was cut by 3 bases and J by 3 bases, with 8 bases left in between. The CDR3 extends over 13 amino acids. CDR3 residues: CASSQWEEETQYF. The CDR3 DNA reads TGCGCCAGCAGCCAGTGGGAGGAAGAGACCCAGTACTTC.

V usage is TRBV12-3 or TRBV12-4 and J usage is TRBJ2-5; D gene uncertain. Trimming pared 5 bases from V and 0 bases from J, leaving 10 bases between. The CDR3 extends over 14 amino acids. CDR3 residues: CASSQTTYQETQYF. The CDR3 nucleotides read TGTGCCAGCAGTCAGACCACGTACCAAGAGACCCAGTACTTC.

The V call is TRBV7-8, the J call TRBJ1-5, with D hard to call. V was trimmed by 8 bases and J by 2 bases, leaving 10 bases between them. Germline V gene sequence: CDR1 SGHVS, CDR2 FQNEAQ. There are 13 residues in the CDR3. In DNA, the CDR3 is TGTGCCAGCGACGGCGGGGGCAATCAGCCCCAGCATTTT. It encodes CASDGGGNQPQHF.

This clonotype has a handful of counts. V and J are TRBV10-3 and TRBJ1-1; D is ambiguous. Germline values: CDR1 ENHRY, CDR2 SYGVKD. V was trimmed by 3 bases and J by 1 base, leaving 6 bases between them. The CDR3 runs 13 residues. CDR3 region: CAISDRENTEAFF. CDR3 DNA: TGTGCCATCAGTGATAGGGAGAACACTGAAGCTTTCTTT.

The chain uses TRBV7-2 and TRBJ2-5; TRBD1 or TRBD2 may be the D gene (5 bases each). V was cut by 1 base and J by 1 base, with 10 bases left in between. This CDR3 region has 15 residues. The germline gives CDR1 SGHTA, CDR2 FQGNSA. The CDR3 DNA reads TGTGCCAGCAGCTTAGATCCGGGGCGCCAAGAGACCCAGTACTTC. Amino acids: CASSLDPGRQETQYF.

This clonotype has only a few counts. The rearrangement joins TRBV12-3 or TRBV12-4 to TRBJ2-7; 7 nucleotides match TRBD1. V lost 6 bases and J lost 6; bases outside the gene matches: 11. This CDR3 spans 14 amino acids. This chain's CDR3 is CASSRQGPYSEQYF. In DNA, the CDR3 is TGTGCCAGCAGCCGACAGGGACCCTACTCCGAGCAGTACTTC.

This clonotype came up a few times. The chain carries TRBV6-6 and TRBJ2-5; 12 bases map to TRBD2. The CDR3 totals 14 residues. V trimming: 7 bases; J trimming: 5 bases; junction bases outside the gene matches: 5. Germline assignment: CDR1 MNHNY and CDR2 SVGAGI (reference sequence). The CDR3 here is CASIKTSGSETQYF. DNA of the CDR3: TGTGCCAGCATCAAGACTAGCGGGAGCGAGACCCAGTACTTC.

This clonotype was seen a few times. The chain couples TRBV15 to TRBJ2-5; 8 bases are shared with TRBD1. The germline CDR1 and CDR2 sequences are LNHNV and YYDKDF (reference sequence). The CDR3 is 14 amino acids. V shed 2 bases and J 4 bases; nucleotides not matched to a gene: 3. CDR3: CATSRPGGTETQYF. The CDR3 DNA reads TGTGCCACCAGCAGACCAGGGGGCACAGAGACCCAGTACTTC.

The chain links TRBV6-5 to TRBJ2-7; maybe TRBD1 (5 bases). The CDR3 spans 14 residues. Germline V lookup: CDR1 MNHEY, CDR2 SVGAGI. V was cut by 6 bases and J by 0 bases, with 12 bases left in between. CDR3 sequence reads: CASSYQTDSYEQYF. The CDR3 nucleotides are TGTGCCAGCAGCTACCAGACAGACTCCTACGAGCAGTACTTC.

The chain is built from TRBV20-1 and TRBJ2-7; no definite D call. Germline CDR1 and CDR2: DFQATT and SNEGSKA (reference sequence). Trimming cost V 1 base and J 2 bases, with 12 bases left between them. The CDR3 length is 14 residues. CDR3 amino acids: CSARGRLSAYEQYF. CDR3 nucleotides: TGCAGTGCTAGAGGCCGACTTTCCGCCTACGAGCAGTACTTC.

The gene calls are TRBV12-3 or TRBV12-4 and TRBJ2-3; 7 nucleotides agree with TRBD2. V shed 6 bases, J shed 0 bases, and the junction held 9 bases outside the gene matches. The CDR3 runs 16 residues. CDR3 in amino acids: CASRLSGDSSTDTQYF. DNA of the CDR3: TGTGCCAGCAGGTTAAGCGGGGATTCTAGCACAGATACGCAGTATTTT.

This clonotype occurred a few times. The chain employs TRBV12-3 or TRBV12-4 and TRBJ2-1; 8 bases agree with TRBD2. Trimming at V came to 6 bases and at J to 2 bases, leaving 9 bases not matched to a gene. CDR3 length: 16 residues. CDR3 bases: TGTGCCAGCAGCCTCCAACTAGCGGAAGCCTACAATGAGCAGTTCTTC. Amino acids: CASSLQLAEAYNEQFF.

The chain carries TRBV3-1 and TRBJ2-7; D ambiguous. Germline V CDR1 and CDR2: LGHDT, YNNKEL (reference sequence). Trimming pared 0 bases from V and 4 bases from J, leaving 7 bases between. The CDR3 is 13 residues long. The CDR3 DNA reads TGTGCCAGCAGCCAAGATCGGCAGTACGAGCAGTACTTC. Encoded protein: CASSQDRQYEQYF.